This TCR beta chain originates from a study of T cell repertoires in urothelial bladder cancer (dated by TCRdb to about 2019). Study-level background: Of the 12 resected lesions, three were clinical stage cT0, three were cTa, three were cT1, and three were cT2 or greater. In the study, clonality of the TCR repertoire in bladder tumors was compared against clonality in benign bladder inflammation. Some twelve patients with bladder lesions undergoing transurethral resection were identified prospectively. Around eleven resected bladder lesions, consisting of urothelial carcinoma (UC+) and benign (UC-) specimens, were examined.

At transurethral resection, specimens of the bladder lesions were collected and then stored at -80C. DNA was isolated from bladder specimens obtained during transurethral resection. From a lookup of the germline V gene, CDR1 and CDR2 are MNHEY and SVGAGI. After removal of 6 bases from V and 5 bases from J, the junction retains 9 bases not matched to a gene. From its cysteine to its phenylalanine, the CDR3 spans 15 amino acids. CDR3 DNA only is kept here, 45 bases in frame from base 1. Paper-wide results and their limitations: In carcinoma specimens a single T-cell clone made up as much as 17% of infiltrating lymphocytes, compared with 2% to 2.5% in benign specimens. Median tumor infiltrating lymphocyte percentage was approximately 2% in carcinoma specimens and approximately 12% in benign specimens. Fewer T cells were found in urothelial carcinoma specimens than in benign specimens, with medians of around 6,000 and 25,000, respectively.

The immunoSEQ assay was used to sequence the CDR3 region of the TCR beta chain. The authors processed their data as follows. For each specimen, the T-cell fraction, clonal dominance, and maximum TCR clone frequency were calculated. The table was pulled from immuneACCESS by TCRdb, which kept in-frame rearrangements only. Such tables lose some clones; where checked, under half of the loss comes from unresolved V genes, and the rest has no known cause. That table supplies the V and J calls and clone size; D and trimming were determined from the DNA. The sample records about 13,000 clones, 60% to 75% of which are singletons. The ten largest clonotypes hold less than 9% of the sample. As to this clone: The antigen it recognizes is unknown. No much larger clone exists at a distance of one base, and base qualities are not known.

The sequenced sample was tumor-infiltrating cells from bladder cancer. The chain uses TRBV6-5 and TRBJ2-2, with 7 bases matching TRBD1. This TCR came from a human donor with urothelial carcinoma. The nucleotides are TGTGCCAGCAGCCCCAACAGGGGATGGACCGGGGAGCTGTTTTTT. It translates as CASSPNRGWTGELFF.